This passage covers 25 T cell receptor beta chains from one sample sequenced in a study of T cells expressing NK-cell markers. TCRdb reanalyzed the 5' RACE reads and collapses them to one entry per CDR3 protein, without DNA. The sample totals 200,000 to 300,000 distinct CDR3 sequences. Sequencing used blood T cells: a sorted CD56 or NKG2C T cell subset, CD4+ or CD8+ T cells, or bulk PBMC T cells (not recorded which). Every receptor here comes from a man aged 18 to 30 in good health.

The V and J genes are TRBV10-3 and TRBJ2-3; checking the TCRdb D call of TRBD2 is not possible without DNA. The germline V gene encodes CDR1 ENHRY and CDR2 SYGVKD. The CDR3 consists of 13 residues. The CDR3 reads CAIMREVTDTQYF.

The chain uses TRBV5-1 and TRBJ2-2; TCRdb picks TRBD2, but there is no DNA to check that call. Germline values: CDR1 SGHRS, CDR2 YFSETQ. The CDR3 has 17 amino acids. The CDR3 region is CASSLAPGLAQTGELFF.

This CDR3 reads CASGVPGLAGETQYF. J is TRBJ2-5 and V is TRBV12-3 or TRBV12-4; lacking DNA, the TRBD2 call made by TCRdb goes unchecked. The CDR3 totals 15 residues.

The chain is built from TRBV6-5 and TRBJ1-2; no DNA is available, so the TRBD1 call from TCRdb remains unchecked. There are 13 residues in the CDR3. Germline CDR1 MNHEY, CDR2 SVGAGI. CDR3 protein: CASSYSRWGGYTF.

The CDR3: CASRPRTSGPHTGELFF. The rearrangement uses TRBV5-4 and TRBJ2-2; the TRBD2 assignment by TCRdb is unverifiable without DNA. The V gene's germline CDR1 is SGHNT and CDR2 YYREEE (reference sequence). The CDR3 spans 17 residues.

The genes are TRBV4-3 and TRBJ2-2; TCRdb picks TRBD2, but there is no DNA to check that call. This CDR3 is 16 amino acids long. The V gene's germline CDR1 is LGHNA and CDR2 YSLEER. Here the CDR3 reads CASSQGEAANTGELFF.

The V and J genes are TRBV20-1 and TRBJ2-1; the D call from TCRdb, TRBD1, cannot be confirmed without DNA. From germline, CDR1 is DFQATT and CDR2 SNEGSKA (reference sequence). This CDR3 region has 14 residues. CDR3 in amino acids: CSASGTGAYNEQFF.

This sequence joins TRBV18 and TRBJ2-3. Germline V CDR1 and CDR2: KGHSH, LQKENI. The length of the CDR3 is 15 residues. CDR3 protein: CASSPPGQWYDTQYF.

The V call is TRBV10-3, the J call TRBJ2-7. Germline CDR1 is ENHRY and CDR2 is SYGVKD. The CDR3 is made up of 14 amino acids. CDR3 residues: CAISAGGTTYEQYF.

V is TRBV6-1 and J is TRBJ1-5; TCRdb picks TRBD1, but there is no DNA to check that call. The CDR3 is made up of 19 amino acids. Per the germline V gene, CDR1 is MNHNS and CDR2 is SASEGT. The CDR3 reads CASSEARRGGGFNNQPQHF.

The J gene is TRBJ2-6, the V gene TRBV20-1; TCRdb returns TRBD1, unconfirmable since there is no DNA. This CDR3 region has 12 residues. Per germline, CDR1 DFQATT and CDR2 SNEGSKA (reference sequence). The CDR3 is CSAPRGGNVLTF.

V is TRBV6-1 and J is TRBJ2-2; TCRdb calls TRBD2, which cannot be checked without DNA. Germline V lookup: CDR1 MNHNS, CDR2 SASEGT. This CDR3 is built from 13 residues. CDR3 sequence: CASKKAGTGELFF.

The rearrangement uses TRBV7-2 and TRBJ2-2; TCRdb returns TRBD2, unconfirmable since there is no DNA. The CDR3 extends over 22 amino acids. Germline CDR1 is SGHTA and CDR2 is FQGNSA. CDR3 loop: CASSLLRTSGASTRRDTGELFF.

The genes are TRBV5-6 and TRBJ2-3. CDR1 and CDR2 (germline): SGHDT, YYEEEE. This CDR3 contains 15 residues. The CDR3 here is CASSRTVTSTDTQYF.

V is TRBV6-1 and J is TRBJ2-2; TCRdb gives TRBD1 as the D gene, but with no DNA this cannot be confirmed. Germline-derived CDR1 and CDR2 are MNHNS and SASEGT. CDR3 length equals 16 residues. CDR3 protein: CASSERTGSTTGELFF.

CDR3 residues: CSARVTQAGKQDEQYF. V is TRBV20-1 and J is TRBJ2-7; with no DNA, the TCRdb D assignment of TRBD1 cannot be verified. The CDR3 totals 16 residues. Germline lookup yields CDR1 DFQATT and CDR2 SNEGSKA (reference sequence).

The chain carries TRBV7-2 and TRBJ2-1; the D call from TCRdb, TRBD2, cannot be confirmed without DNA. This CDR3 has 16 residues. CDR1 and CDR2 from the germline V gene are SGHTA and FQGNSA. The CDR3 loop reads CASSLTPVVGYNEQFF.

The chain uses TRBV29-1 and TRBJ2-3. Germline CDR1 and CDR2: SQVTM and ANQGSEA. The CDR3 totals 11 residues. This CDR3 is CSVSYTNTQYF.

The chain links TRBV12-3 or TRBV12-4 to TRBJ2-2; absent DNA, TCRdb's TRBD1 call cannot be checked. This CDR3 contains 15 residues. CDR3 residues: CASSLSGTFTGELFF.

The chain is built from TRBV10-3 and TRBJ2-1; TCRdb indicates TRBD2, and absent DNA this call remains unverified. Germline V gene lookup returns CDR1 ENHRY and CDR2 SYGVKD. CDR3 length equals 15 residues. This CDR3 reads CAISDAVGTSGWAVF.

The chain uses TRBV5-1 and TRBJ2-4; TCRdb lists TRBD1, though no DNA is available to test this call. Germline V gene sequence: CDR1 SGHRS, CDR2 YFSETQ. The CDR3 has 13 residues. The CDR3 region is CASSMGGRNIQYF. The entire variable domain, with the rest obtained from reference TRBV5-1 and TRBJ2-4, is as follows: KAGVTQTPRYLIKTRGQQVTLSCSPISGHRSVSWYQQTPGQGLQFLFEYFSETQRNKGNFPGRFSGRQFSNSRSEMNVSTLELGDSALYLCASSMGGRNIQYFGAGTRLSVL.

The gene calls are TRBV20-1 and TRBJ2-1; TCRdb returns TRBD2, unconfirmable since there is no DNA. Per germline, CDR1 DFQATT and CDR2 SNEGSKA (reference sequence). CDR3 length equals 16 residues. The CDR3 protein is CSARDQVVGSGNEQFF.

The chain employs TRBV14 and TRBJ2-2; there is no DNA to check the TCRdb D call of TRBD1. CDR3 length equals 16 residues. The germline V gene encodes CDR1 SGHDN and CDR2 FVKESK. The CDR3 is CASSQRQGWVTGELFF.

The rearrangement uses TRBV12-3 or TRBV12-4 and TRBJ2-7; TCRdb names TRBD2, which stays unverified in the absence of DNA. This CDR3 contains 15 residues. This CDR3 is CASSSGLAGVYEQYF.

The chain couples TRBV15 to TRBJ1-1; the D call from TCRdb, TRBD1, cannot be confirmed without DNA. CDR3 size: 14 residues. Germline V gene lookup returns CDR1 LNHNV and CDR2 YYDKDF (reference sequence). CDR3 residues: CATSSHRGGAEAFF.